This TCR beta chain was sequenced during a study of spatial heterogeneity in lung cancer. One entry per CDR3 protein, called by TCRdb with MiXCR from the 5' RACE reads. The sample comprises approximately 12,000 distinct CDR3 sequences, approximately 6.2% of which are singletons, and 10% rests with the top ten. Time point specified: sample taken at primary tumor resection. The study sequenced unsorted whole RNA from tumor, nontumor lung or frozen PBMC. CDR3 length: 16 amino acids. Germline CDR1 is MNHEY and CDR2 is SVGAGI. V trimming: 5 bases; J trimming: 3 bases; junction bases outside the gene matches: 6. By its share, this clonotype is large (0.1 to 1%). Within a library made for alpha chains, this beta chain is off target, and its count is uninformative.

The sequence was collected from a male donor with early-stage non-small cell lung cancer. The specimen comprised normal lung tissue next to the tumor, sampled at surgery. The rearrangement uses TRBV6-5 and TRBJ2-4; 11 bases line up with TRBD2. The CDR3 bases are TGTGCCAGCAGTCCCATTCTAGCGGGAGGCAAAAACATTCAGTACTTC. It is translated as CASSPILAGGKNIQYF.